Below, one T cell receptor (beta chain) is given with its context. Sequenced by immunoSEQ multiplex PCR; TCRdb stores in-frame clones only, minus some. In the table there are 40,000 to 45,000 clones, roughly 77% of which are singletons. This CDR3 is 13 amino acids long. CDR1 and CDR2 (germline): SQVTM, ANQGSEA. Trimming cost V 6 bases and J 6 bases, with 15 bases left between them. The data belong to a study of memory CD4+ T cells and cytomegalovirus serostatus. The sort gate was single viable CD3+CD4+CD8-CD45RO+ cells for memory CD4+ T cells. The chain uses TRBV29-1 and TRBJ2-1; D call uncertain. Sequenced input: memory CD4+ T cells from blood. This TCR was sampled from an adult in good health and CMV-seronegative. CDR3 bases: TGCAGCGTGAGCCGGATATACGGCAATGAGCAGTTCTTC. As protein: CSVSRIYGNEQFF.